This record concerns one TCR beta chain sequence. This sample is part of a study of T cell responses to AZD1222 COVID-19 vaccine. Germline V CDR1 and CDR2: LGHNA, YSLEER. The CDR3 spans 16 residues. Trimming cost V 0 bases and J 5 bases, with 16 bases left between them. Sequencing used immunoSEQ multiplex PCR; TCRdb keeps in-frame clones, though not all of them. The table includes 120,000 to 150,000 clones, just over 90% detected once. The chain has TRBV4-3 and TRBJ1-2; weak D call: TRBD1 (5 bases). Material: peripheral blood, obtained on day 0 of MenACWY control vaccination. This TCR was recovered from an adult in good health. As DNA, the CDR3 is TGCGCCAGCAGCCAAGATTATGCAGGGCTCAAATATGGCTACACCTTC. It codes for CASSQDYAGLKYGYTF.